This T cell receptor (beta chain) was retrieved from a study of cytomegalovirus exposure and HLA in healthy donors. General study points: The study listed roughly 160 cytomegalovirus-associated TCR beta chains. By HLA locus, TCR association rates varied in a later analysis, with DRB1 showing the most and HLA-C the fewest. The likely origin of a cluster of highly shared sequence variants was a sequencing artifact. In a later analysis, a missense DCLRE1C variant was linked to TCR beta V- and J-gene trimming.

This clone was found a few times. Its cognate antigen is unknown. PCR employed 60 Vbeta and 13 Jbeta primers. Using immunoSEQ multiplex PCR, the repertoire was profiled, and TCRdb retains in-frame clones only, with some absent. The table records 150,000 to 200,000 clones, 60% to 80% of them present only once. CDR3 size: 15 residues. Germline V gene lookup returns CDR1 LNHDA and CDR2 SQIVND (reference sequence). V lost 1 base to trimming and J lost 0 bases, with 9 bases between them. The rearrangement links TRBV19 to TRBJ1-1; D gene ambiguous. The receptor was derived from a man in his late teens or twenties in good health and CMV-seropositive. The specimen was PBMCs. The CDR3 nucleotides read TGTGCCAGTAGTATAGGGTTCCCAGTGAACACTGAAGCTTTCTTT. It translates to CASSIGFPVNTEAFF.